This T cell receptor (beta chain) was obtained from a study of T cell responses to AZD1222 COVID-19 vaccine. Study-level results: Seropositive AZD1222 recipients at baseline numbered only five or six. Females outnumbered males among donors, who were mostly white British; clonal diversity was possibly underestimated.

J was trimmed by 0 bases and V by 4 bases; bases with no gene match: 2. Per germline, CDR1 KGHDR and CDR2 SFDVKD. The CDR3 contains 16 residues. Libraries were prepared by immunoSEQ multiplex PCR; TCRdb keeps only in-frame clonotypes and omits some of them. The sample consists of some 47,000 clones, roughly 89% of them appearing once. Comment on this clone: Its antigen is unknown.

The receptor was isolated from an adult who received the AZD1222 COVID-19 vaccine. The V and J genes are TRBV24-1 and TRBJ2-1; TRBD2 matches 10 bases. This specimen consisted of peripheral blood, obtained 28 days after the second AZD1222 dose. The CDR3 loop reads CATSDPSGSSYNEQFF. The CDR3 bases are TGTGCCACCAGTGACCCTAGCGGGAGCTCCTACAATGAGCAGTTCTTC.